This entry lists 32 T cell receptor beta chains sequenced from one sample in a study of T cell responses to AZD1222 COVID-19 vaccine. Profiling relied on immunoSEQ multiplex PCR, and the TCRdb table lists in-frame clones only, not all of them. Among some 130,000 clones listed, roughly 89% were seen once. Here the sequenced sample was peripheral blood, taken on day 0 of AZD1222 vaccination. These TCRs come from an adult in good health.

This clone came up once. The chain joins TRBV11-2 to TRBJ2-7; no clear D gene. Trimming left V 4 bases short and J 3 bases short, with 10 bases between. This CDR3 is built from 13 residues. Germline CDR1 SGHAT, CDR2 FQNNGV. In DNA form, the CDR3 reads TGTGCCAGCAGCTACCGCAGCTACTACGAGCAGTACTTC. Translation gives CASSYRSYYEQYF.

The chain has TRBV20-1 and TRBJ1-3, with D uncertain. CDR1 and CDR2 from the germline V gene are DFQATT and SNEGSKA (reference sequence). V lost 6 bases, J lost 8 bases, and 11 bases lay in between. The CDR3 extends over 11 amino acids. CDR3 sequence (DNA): TGCAGTGCGCGACTCGGCGACACCATATATTTT. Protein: CSARLGDTIYF.

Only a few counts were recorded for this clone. The CDR3 DNA sequence: TGCAGCGTTGTTAGGAACACTGAAGCTTTCTTT. This encodes CSVVRNTEAFF. This rearrangement joins TRBV29-1 to TRBJ1-1; D unresolved. Trimming cost V 4 bases and J 1 base, with 4 bases left between them. CDR1 SQVTM and CDR2 ANQGSEA come from the germline V gene. This CDR3 is built from 11 residues.

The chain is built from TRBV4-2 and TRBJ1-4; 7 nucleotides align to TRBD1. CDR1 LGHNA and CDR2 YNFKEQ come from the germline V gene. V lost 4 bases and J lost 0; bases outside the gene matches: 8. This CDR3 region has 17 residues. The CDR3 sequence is CASSPSDRPTTNEKLFF. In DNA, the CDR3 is TGTGCCAGCAGCCCCTCGGACAGGCCCACAACTAATGAAAAACTGTTTTTT.

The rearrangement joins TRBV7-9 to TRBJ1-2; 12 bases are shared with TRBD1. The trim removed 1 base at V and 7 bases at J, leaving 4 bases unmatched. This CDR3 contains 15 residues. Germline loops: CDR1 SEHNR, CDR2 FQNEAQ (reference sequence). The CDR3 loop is CASSLVGTGGGGYTF. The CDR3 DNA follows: TGTGCCAGCAGCTTAGTTGGGACAGGGGGCGGTGGCTACACCTTC.

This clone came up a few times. The CDR3 protein is CASRWASGTYNEQFF. DNA for the CDR3: TGCGCCAGCAGGTGGGCTAGCGGAACCTACAATGAGCAGTTCTTC. The chain couples TRBV5-1 to TRBJ2-1, with TRBD2 matching over 7 bases. Germline V gene lookup returns CDR1 SGHRS and CDR2 YFSETQ. The trim removed 5 bases at V and 2 bases at J, leaving 7 bases unmatched. The CDR3 is 15 amino acids.

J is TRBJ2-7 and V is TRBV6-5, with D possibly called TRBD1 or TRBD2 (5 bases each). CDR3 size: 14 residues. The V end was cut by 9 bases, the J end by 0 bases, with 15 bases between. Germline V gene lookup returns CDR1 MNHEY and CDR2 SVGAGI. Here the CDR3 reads CASSGGVGSYEQYF. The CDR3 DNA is TGTGCCAGTTCTGGGGGAGTAGGCTCCTACGAGCAGTACTTC.

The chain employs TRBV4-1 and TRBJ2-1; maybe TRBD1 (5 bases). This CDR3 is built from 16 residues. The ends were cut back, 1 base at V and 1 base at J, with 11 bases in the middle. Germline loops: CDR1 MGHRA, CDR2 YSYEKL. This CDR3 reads CASSQVDRRSYNEQFF. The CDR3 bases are TGCGCCAGCAGCCAAGTTGACAGAAGATCCTACAATGAGCAGTTCTTC.

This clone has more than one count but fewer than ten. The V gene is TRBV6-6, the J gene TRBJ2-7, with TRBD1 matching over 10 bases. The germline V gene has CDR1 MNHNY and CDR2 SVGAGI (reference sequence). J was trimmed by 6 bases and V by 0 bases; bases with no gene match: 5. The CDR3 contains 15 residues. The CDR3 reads CASSYSTGQGFEQYF. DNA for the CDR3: TGTGCCAGCAGTTACTCGACGGGACAGGGGTTCGAGCAGTACTTC.

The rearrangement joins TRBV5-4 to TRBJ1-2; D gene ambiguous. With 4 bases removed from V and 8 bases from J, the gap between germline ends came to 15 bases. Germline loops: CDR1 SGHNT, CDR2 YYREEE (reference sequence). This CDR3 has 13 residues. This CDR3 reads CASSRTEKYGYTF. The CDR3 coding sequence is TGTGCCAGCAGCAGGACGGAAAAGTACGGCTACACCTTC.

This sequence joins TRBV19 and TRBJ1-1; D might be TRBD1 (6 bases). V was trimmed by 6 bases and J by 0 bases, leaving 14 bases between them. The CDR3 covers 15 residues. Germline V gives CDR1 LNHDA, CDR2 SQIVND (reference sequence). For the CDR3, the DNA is TGTGCCAGTAGGACCACAGGGCAGGTGAACACTGAAGCTTTCTTT. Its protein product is CASRTTGQVNTEAFF.

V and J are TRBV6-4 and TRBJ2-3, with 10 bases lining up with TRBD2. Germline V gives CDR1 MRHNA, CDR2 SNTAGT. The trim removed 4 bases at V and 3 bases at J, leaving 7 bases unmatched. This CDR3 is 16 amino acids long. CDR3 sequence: CASSALAGGLTDTQYF. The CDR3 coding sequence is TGTGCCAGCAGTGCTTTAGCGGGAGGTCTGACAGATACGCAGTATTTT.

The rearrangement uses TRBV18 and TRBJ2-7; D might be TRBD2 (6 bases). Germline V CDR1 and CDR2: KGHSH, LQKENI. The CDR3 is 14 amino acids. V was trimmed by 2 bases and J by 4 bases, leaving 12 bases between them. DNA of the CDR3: TGTGCCAGCTCACCAGAGGAGGGGAGGTACGAGCAGTACTTC. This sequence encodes CASSPEEGRYEQYF.

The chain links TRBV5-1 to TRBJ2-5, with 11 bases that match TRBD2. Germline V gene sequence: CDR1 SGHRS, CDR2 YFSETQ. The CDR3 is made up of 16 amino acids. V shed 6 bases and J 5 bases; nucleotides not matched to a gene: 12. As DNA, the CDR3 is TGCGCCAGCAAGGTGGGAACTAGCGGGAGCGCGGAGACCCAGTACTTC. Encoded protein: CASKVGTSGSAETQYF.

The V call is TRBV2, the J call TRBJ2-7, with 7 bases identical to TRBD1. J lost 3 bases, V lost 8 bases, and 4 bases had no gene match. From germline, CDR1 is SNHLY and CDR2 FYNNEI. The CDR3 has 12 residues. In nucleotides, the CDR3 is TGTGCCAGCCGGACAGGTTTCTACGAGCAGTACTTC. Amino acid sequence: CASRTGFYEQYF. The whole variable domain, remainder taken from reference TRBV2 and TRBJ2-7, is EPEVTQTPSHQVTQMGQEVILRCVPISNHLYFYWYRQILGQKVEFLVSFYNNEISEKSEIFDDQFSVERPDGSNFTLKIRSTKLEDSAMYFCASRTGFYEQYFGPGTRLTVT.

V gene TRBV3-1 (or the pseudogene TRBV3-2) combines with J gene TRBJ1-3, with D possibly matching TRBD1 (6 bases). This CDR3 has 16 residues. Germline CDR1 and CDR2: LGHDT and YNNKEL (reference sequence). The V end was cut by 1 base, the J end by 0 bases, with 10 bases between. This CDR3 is CASSQGGGLSGNTIYF. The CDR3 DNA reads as TGTGCCAGCAGCCAAGGAGGGGGGCTCTCTGGAAACACCATATATTTT.

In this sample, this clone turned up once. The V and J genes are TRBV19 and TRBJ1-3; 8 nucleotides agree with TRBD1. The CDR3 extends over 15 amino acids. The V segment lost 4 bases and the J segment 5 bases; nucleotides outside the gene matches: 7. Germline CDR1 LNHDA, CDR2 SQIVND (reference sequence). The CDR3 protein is CASSKERQGRNTIYF. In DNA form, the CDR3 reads TGTGCCAGTAGTAAAGAAAGACAGGGGAGAAACACCATATATTTT.

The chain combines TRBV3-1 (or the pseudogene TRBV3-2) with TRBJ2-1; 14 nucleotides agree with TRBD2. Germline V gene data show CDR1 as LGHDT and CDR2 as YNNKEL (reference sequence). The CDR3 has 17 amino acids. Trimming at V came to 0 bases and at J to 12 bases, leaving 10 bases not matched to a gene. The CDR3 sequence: CASSQDRSTSGRAGQFF. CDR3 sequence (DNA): TGTGCCAGCAGCCAAGATAGGTCGACTAGCGGGAGGGCGGGGCAGTTCTTC.

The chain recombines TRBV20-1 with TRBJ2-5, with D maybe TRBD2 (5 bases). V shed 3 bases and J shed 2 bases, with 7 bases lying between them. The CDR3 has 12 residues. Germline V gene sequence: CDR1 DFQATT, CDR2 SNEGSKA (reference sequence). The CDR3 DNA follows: TGCAGTGCTAGTAGACTACAAGAGACCCAGTACTTC. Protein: CSASRLQETQYF.

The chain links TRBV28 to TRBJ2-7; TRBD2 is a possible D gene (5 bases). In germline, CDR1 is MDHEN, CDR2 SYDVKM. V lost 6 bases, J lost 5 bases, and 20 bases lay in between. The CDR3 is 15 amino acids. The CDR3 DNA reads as TGTGCCAGCAGAACTATTGGGGAGTTGGGCCACGAGCAGTACTTC. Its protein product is CASRTIGELGHEQYF.

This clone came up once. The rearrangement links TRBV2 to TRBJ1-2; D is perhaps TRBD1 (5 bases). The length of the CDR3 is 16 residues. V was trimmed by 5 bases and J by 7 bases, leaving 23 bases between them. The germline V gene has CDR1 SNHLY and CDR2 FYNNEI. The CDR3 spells CASSIAAGARKGGYTF. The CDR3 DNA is TGTGCCAGCAGTATTGCGGCCGGGGCTCGGAAAGGTGGCTACACCTTC. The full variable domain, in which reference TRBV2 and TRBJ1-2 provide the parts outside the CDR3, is EPEVTQTPSHQVTQMGQEVILRCVPISNHLYFYWYRQILGQKVEFLVSFYNNEISEKSEIFDDQFSVERPDGSNFTLKIRSTKLEDSAMYFCASSIAAGARKGGYTFGSGTRLTVV.

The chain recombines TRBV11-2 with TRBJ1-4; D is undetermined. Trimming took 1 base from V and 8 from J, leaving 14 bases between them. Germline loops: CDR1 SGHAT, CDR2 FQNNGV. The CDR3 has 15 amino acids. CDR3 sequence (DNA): TGTGCCAGCAGCTTAGGGGAGCCTCTGAGAGAAAAACTGTTTTTT. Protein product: CASSLGEPLREKLFF.

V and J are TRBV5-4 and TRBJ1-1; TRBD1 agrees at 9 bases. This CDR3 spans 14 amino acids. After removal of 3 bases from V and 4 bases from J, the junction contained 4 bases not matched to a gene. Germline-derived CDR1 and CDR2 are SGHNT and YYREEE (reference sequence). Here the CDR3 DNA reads TGTGCCAGCAGCTGGGACAGGGAGAGCACTGAAGCTTTCTTT. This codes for CASSWDRESTEAFF.

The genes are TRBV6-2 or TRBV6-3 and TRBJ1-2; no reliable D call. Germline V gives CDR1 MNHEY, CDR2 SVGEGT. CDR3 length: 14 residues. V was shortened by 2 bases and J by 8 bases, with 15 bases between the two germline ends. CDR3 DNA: TGTGCCAGCAGTTACGCAAACCCCTACCAGGGCTACACCTTC. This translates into CASSYANPYQGYTF.

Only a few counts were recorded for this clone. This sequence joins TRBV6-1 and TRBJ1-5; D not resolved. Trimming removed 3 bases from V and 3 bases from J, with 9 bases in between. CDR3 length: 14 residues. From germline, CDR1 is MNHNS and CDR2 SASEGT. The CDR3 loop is CASSDQELNQPQHF. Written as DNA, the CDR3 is TGTGCCAGCAGTGACCAGGAGCTCAATCAGCCCCAGCATTTT.

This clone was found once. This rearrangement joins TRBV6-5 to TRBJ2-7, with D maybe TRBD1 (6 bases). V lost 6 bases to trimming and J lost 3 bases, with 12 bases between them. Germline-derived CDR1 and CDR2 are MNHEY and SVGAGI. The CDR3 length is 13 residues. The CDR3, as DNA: TGTGCCAGCAGCCACAGGGAAATCTACGAGCAGTACTTC. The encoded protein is CASSHREIYEQYF.

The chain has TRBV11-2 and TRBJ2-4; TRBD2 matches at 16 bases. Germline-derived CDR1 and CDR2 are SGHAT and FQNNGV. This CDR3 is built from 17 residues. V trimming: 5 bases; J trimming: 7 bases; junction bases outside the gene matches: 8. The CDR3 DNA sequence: TGTGCCAGCAGCGAGGGGACTAGCGGGAGGGCCTTGAACATTCAGTACTTC. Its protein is CASSEGTSGRALNIQYF.

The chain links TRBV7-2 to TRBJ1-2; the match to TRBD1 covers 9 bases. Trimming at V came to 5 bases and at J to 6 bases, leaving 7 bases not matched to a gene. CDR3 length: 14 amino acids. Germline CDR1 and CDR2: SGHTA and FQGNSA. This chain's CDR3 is CASSARQGDNGYTF. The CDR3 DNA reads TGTGCCAGCAGCGCCCGACAGGGGGATAATGGCTACACCTTC.

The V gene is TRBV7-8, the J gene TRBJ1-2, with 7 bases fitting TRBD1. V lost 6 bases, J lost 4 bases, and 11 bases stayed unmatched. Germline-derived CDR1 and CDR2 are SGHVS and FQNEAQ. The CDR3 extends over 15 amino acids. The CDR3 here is CASSRPGQRVYGYTF. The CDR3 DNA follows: TGTGCCAGCAGTCGACCGGGACAGCGGGTCTATGGCTACACCTTC.

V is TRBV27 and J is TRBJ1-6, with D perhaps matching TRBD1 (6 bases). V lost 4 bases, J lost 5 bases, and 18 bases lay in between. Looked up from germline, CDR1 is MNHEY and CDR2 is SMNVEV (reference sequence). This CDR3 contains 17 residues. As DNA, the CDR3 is TGTGCCAGCAGTTCCAGGGCAAGGGGGAGTGATAATTCACCCCTCCACTTT. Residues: CASSSRARGSDNSPLHF.

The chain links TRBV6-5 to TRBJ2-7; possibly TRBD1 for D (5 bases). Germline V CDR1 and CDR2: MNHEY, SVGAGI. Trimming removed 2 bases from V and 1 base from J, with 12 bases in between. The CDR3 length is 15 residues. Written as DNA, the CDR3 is TGTGCCAGCAGTTACCAAGGGGCACTTTCCTACGAGCAGTACTTC. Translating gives CASSYQGALSYEQYF.

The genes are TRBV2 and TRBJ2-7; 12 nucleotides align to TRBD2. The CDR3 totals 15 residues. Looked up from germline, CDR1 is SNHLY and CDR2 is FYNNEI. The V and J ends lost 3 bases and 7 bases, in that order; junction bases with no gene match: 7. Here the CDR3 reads CASSERTSGTREQYF. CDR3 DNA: TGTGCCAGCAGTGAGCGGACTAGCGGGACGCGTGAGCAGTACTTC.